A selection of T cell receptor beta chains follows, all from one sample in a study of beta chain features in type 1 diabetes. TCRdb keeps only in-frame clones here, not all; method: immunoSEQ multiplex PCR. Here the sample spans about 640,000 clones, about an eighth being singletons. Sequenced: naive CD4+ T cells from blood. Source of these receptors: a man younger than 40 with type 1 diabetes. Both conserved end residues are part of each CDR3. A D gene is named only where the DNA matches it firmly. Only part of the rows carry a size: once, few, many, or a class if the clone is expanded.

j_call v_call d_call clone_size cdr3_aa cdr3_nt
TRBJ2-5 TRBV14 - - CASSHPGGGETQYF TGTGCCAGCAGCCACCCAGGGGGAGGTGAGACCCAGTACTTC
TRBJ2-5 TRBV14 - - CASSRYGNQETQYF TGTGCCAGCAGCCGTTACGGGAACCAAGAGACCCAGTACTTC
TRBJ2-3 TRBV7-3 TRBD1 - CASRNRGVQDTQYF TGTGCCAGCAGAAACAGGGGCGTTCAAGATACGCAGTATTTT
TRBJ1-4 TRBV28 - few CASSGRGAGKLFF TGTGCCAGCAGCGGTAGGGGGGCAGGAAAACTGTTTTTT
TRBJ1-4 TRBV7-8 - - CASSFERGAREKLFF TGTGCCAGCAGCTTTGAACGGGGGGCAAGGGAAAAACTGTTTTTT
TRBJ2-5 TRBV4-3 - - CASSLGARNKETQYF TGCGCCAGCAGCCTCGGGGCGAGGAACAAGGAGACCCAGTACTTC
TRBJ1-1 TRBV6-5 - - CASRESFGGTEAFF TGTGCCAGCAGAGAATCATTCGGGGGCACTGAAGCTTTCTTT
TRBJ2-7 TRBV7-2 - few CASSLLRGEQYF TGTGCCAGCAGCTTACTAAGAGGCGAGCAGTACTTC
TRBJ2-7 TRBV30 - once CAWSRGAFYEQYF TGTGCCTGGAGTCGGGGGGCTTTCTACGAGCAGTACTTC
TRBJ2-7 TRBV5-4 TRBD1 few CASRRDRGPDEQYF TGTGCCAGCAGACGGGACAGGGGGCCCGACGAGCAGTACTTC
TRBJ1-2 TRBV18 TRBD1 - CASSPGQGNGYGYTF TGTGCCAGCTCACCGGGACAGGGAAACGGCTATGGCTACACCTTC
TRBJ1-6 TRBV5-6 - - CASNVRQSGSYNSPLHF TGTGCCAGCAACGTACGACAGTCTGGCTCCTATAATTCACCCCTCCACTTT
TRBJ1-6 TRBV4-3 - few CASSRSLEDNSPLHF TGCGCCAGCAGCCGGAGTTTGGAAGATAATTCACCCCTCCACTTT
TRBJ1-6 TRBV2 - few CASRARGMSSYNSPLHF TGTGCCAGCAGGGCGAGGGGGATGAGCTCCTATAATTCACCCCTCCACTTT
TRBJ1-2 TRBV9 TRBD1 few CASRGYDRGYGYTF TGTGCCAGCAGGGGTTACGACAGGGGGTATGGCTACACCTTC
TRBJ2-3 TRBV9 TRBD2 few CASSARLATGTDTQYF TGTGCCAGCAGCGCAAGACTAGCGACCGGCACAGATACGCAGTATTTT
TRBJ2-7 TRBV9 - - CASSDRPAPPYEQYF TGTGCCAGCAGCGACCGACCCGCCCCACCGTACGAGCAGTACTTC
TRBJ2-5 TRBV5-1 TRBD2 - CASSLVSSGQETQYF TGCGCCAGCAGCTTGGTGTCTAGCGGACAAGAGACCCAGTACTTC
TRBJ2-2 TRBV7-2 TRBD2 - CASSQRASGYTGELFF TGTGCCAGCAGCCAGCGGGCTAGCGGATACACCGGGGAGCTGTTTTTT
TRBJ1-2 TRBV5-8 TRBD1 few CATPVGTALIYGYTF TGTGCCACTCCGGTCGGGACAGCTCTTATCTATGGCTACACCTTC
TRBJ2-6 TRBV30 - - CAWSGGSSGANILTF TGTGCCTGGAGTGGGGGAAGCTCTGGGGCCAACATCCTGACTTTC
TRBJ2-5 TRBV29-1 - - CSVETGEGETQYF TGCAGCGTTGAGACAGGGGAGGGAGAGACCCAGTACTTC
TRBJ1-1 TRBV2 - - CASRLTREAFF TGTGCCAGCAGGCTGACTCGTGAAGCTTTCTTT
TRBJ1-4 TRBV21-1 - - CASSKGTSSKEKLFF TGTGCCAGCAGCAAAGGGACAAGTTCTAAGGAAAAACTGTTTTTT
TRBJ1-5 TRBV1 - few CTSSQDTLTSNQPQHF TGCACCAGCAGCCAGGATACCCTCACAAGCAATCAGCCCCAGCATTTT
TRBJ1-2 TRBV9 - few CASSPLSSLQGVGYTF TGTGCCAGCAGTCCCCTGTCTTCACTTCAGGGAGTCGGCTACACCTTC
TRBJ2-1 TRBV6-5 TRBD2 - CASSYSSSGGSNEQFF TGTGCCAGCAGTTACTCGAGTAGCGGGGGGTCCAATGAGCAGTTCTTC
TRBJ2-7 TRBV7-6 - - CASTSGGLGPYEQYF TGTGCCAGCACATCCGGGGGTCTCGGCCCCTACGAGCAGTACTTC
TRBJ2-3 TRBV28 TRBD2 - CAITESGGRADTQYF TGTGCCATCACCGAGAGCGGGGGGCGGGCAGATACGCAGTATTTT
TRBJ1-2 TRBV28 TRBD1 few CASSLVGQGLSYGYTF TGTGCCAGCAGTTTAGTTGGACAGGGACTTTCCTATGGCTACACCTTC
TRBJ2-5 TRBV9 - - CASSGGTPETQYF TGTGCCAGCAGCGGCGGGACGCCTGAGACCCAGTACTTC
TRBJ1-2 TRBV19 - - CASSVAGQGGYGYTF TGTGCCAGTAGTGTCGCTGGCCAGGGAGGGTATGGCTACACCTTC
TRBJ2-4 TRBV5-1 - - CASTGAPENIQYF TGCGCCAGCACGGGGGCCCCGGAAAACATTCAGTACTTC
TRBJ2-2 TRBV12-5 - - CASGEGTSENTGELFF TGTGCTAGTGGTGAAGGGACATCCGAGAACACCGGGGAGCTGTTTTTT
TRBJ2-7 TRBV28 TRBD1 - CASSSQGARYF TGTGCCAGCAGTTCCCAGGGGGCGAGGTACTTC
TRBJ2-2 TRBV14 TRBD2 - CASSQVRTSGWLLDTGELFF TGTGCCAGCAGCCAAGTTAGGACTAGCGGGTGGTTACTGGACACCGGGGAGCTGTTTTTT
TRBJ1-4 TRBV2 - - CASSEAGGEKLFF TGTGCCAGCAGTGAAGCGGGAGGAGAAAAACTGTTTTTT
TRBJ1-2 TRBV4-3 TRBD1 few CASSQVDGTVYYGYTF TGCGCCAGCAGCCAAGTAGATGGGACAGTTTACTATGGCTACACCTTC
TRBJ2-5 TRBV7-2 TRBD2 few CASSLGPHISSGGYKTQYF TGTGCCAGCAGCTTAGGCCCTCACATCTCTAGCGGGGGTTACAAGACCCAGTACTTC
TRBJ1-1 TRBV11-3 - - CASSLTGNTEAFF TGTGCCAGCAGCTTGACAGGGAACACTGAAGCTTTCTTT
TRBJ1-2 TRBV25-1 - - CASSDHNAGSYGYTF TGTGCCAGCAGTGATCATAACGCGGGCTCTTATGGCTACACCTTC
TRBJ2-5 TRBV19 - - CASSMTPTGHVGTQYF TGTGCCAGTAGTATGACCCCAACTGGACACGTTGGGACCCAGTACTTC
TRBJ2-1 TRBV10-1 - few CATQYDNEQFF TGCGCCACCCAGTACGACAATGAGCAGTTCTTC
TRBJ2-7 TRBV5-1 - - CASSPGMSYEQYF TGCGCCAGCAGCCCCGGGATGTCCTACGAGCAGTACTTC
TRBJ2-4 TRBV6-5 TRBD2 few CASSYRGGGAKNIQYF TGTGCCAGCAGTTACAGGGGCGGGGGAGCCAAAAACATTCAGTACTTC
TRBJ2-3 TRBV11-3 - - CASSLGRDTSTDTQYF TGTGCCAGCAGCTTGGGTCGGGACACCTCCACAGATACGCAGTATTTT
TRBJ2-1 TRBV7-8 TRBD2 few CASSLMGGRSSYNEQFF TGTGCCAGCAGCTTAATGGGCGGGAGGAGCTCCTACAATGAGCAGTTCTTC
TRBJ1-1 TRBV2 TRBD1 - CASTTGVAAATEAFF TGTGCCAGTACTACAGGGGTGGCGGCGGCGACTGAAGCTTTCTTT
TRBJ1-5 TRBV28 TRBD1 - CASISSRDRYSNQPQHF TGTGCCAGCATTTCAAGCCGGGACAGATATAGCAATCAGCCCCAGCATTTT
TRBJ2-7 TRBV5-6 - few CASSPGENEQYF TGTGCCAGCAGCCCGGGGGAGAACGAGCAGTACTTC
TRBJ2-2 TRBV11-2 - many CASSFGGELFF TGTGCCAGCAGCTTCGGCGGGGAGCTGTTTTTT
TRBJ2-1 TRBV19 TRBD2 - CASSWGGRYFF TGTGCCAGTAGTTGGGGGGGACGCTACTTCTTC